This paragraph reports one T cell receptor (beta chain). Its antigen remains unknown. The source of the sample is a study of shared clonotypes between healthy human individuals. Whole-study results and caveats: With a handful of donors compared, around 5% of naive CD4 clonotypes were shared. Relative to clonotypes present in all four donors, those not shared had lower generation probabilities.

In replicate PCRs of sorted subsets, roughly 210 ng DNA, about 30,000 T cell genomes, was used. Produced via immunoSEQ multiplex PCR; TCRdb's table is partial and in-frame only. The sample contains hundreds of thousands of clones, approximately 96% of which appear only once. V was clipped by 7 bases and J by 2 bases; unmatched bases: 5. The germline gives CDR1 LNHDA, CDR2 SQIVND (reference sequence). The CDR3 sequence is 14 residues long. Naive CD8 cells lacked CD45RO and underwent positive selection for CCR7, leaving out terminally differentiated effector memory CD45RA+ cells. The sequencing sample was made of naive CD8+ T cells sorted from blood. The rearrangement joins TRBV19 to TRBJ1-5; the match to TRBD1 covers 7 bases. The TCR sequence derives from a woman in her twenties or thirties in good health. For the CDR3, the DNA is TGTGCCAGTACCCTAGACAGGGGCAATCAGCCCCAGCATTTT. Protein sequence: CASTLDRGNQPQHF.